This TCR beta chain came from a study of cytomegalovirus exposure and HLA in healthy donors. CDR1 and CDR2 (germline): SGHTA, FQGNSA. The CDR3 contains 14 residues. Trimming pared 3 bases from V and 6 bases from J, leaving 9 bases between. The PCR employed 60 Vbeta primers together with 13 Jbeta primers. The assay was immunoSEQ multiplex PCR, and TCRdb's table has in-frame clones only and misses some. The table lists under 200,000 clones, around 75% of them singletons. The chain joins TRBV7-2 to TRBJ1-6; a possible D gene is TRBD1 (5 bases). Specimen: PBMCs. This receptor was obtained from a human donor in good health. CDR3 DNA: TGTGCCAGCAGCTTCAGGGCCAGTAATTCACCCCTCCACTTT. Translating gives CASSFRASNSPLHF.